The 25 T cell receptor beta chains below all came from one sample that was sequenced in a study of CD8 T cells in ankylosing spondylitis. Using its own MiXCR run on the 5' RACE reads, TCRdb lists one record per CDR3 protein. The sample has more than 650,000 distinct CDR3 sequences; roughly 12% are singletons. Findings and limits, study-wide: Among TCR beta sequences, a motif of several highly homologous variants appeared characteristic of ankylosing spondylitis blood.

Antigens for these TCRs are unknown. Material for sequencing was blood, either unsorted or a sorted T cell fraction (not recorded which). These receptor sequences come from a male donor with ankylosing spondylitis.

The chain joins TRBV29-1 to TRBJ2-7; the D gene is possibly TRBD1 (5 bases). CDR1 and CDR2 from the germline V gene are SQVTM and ANQGSEA. Trimming pared 0 bases from V and 5 bases from J, leaving 11 bases between. The CDR3 totals 13 residues. The CDR3 loop is CSVEEVRANEQYF. The CDR3 bases are TGCAGCGTTGAAGAGGTCAGGGCGAACGAGCAGTACTTC.

This clonotype was recorded many times. This chain uses TRBV2 with TRBJ2-7, with 11 bases that match TRBD1. With V trimmed by 4 bases and J by 3 bases, 2 bases remained unmatched. This CDR3 has 14 residues. Looked up from germline, CDR1 is SNHLY and CDR2 is FYNNEI. CDR3 residues: CASSVGTGGYEQYF. The CDR3 nucleotides read TGTGCCAGCAGTGTAGGGACAGGGGGCTACGAGCAGTACTTC.

V usage is TRBV12-3 or TRBV12-4 and J usage is TRBJ1-1, with D possibly being TRBD1 (5 bases). V was cut by 5 bases and J by 6 bases, with 16 bases left in between. The CDR3 is 14 residues long. The CDR3 here is CASSPPIWGAEAFF. The CDR3 DNA reads TGTGCCAGCAGTCCCCCTATTTGGGGGGCTGAAGCTTTCTTT.

This chain joins TRBV20-1 and TRBJ1-4; the D is unclear. The CDR3 extends over 12 amino acids. CDR1 and CDR2 from the germline V gene are DFQATT and SNEGSKA (reference sequence). V dropped 2 bases and J dropped 15 bases, with 16 bases sitting between them. CDR3 residues: CSARRRWERLFF. The CDR3 DNA follows: TGCAGTGCTAGAAGACGTTGGGAAAGGTTGTTTTTT.

There are many counts of this clonotype. The chain employs TRBV6-5 and TRBJ2-1; 8 nucleotides agree with TRBD1. CDR1 and CDR2 from the germline V gene are MNHEY and SVGAGI. The ends lost 2 bases at V and 9 bases at J; junction bases unmatched: 6. The length of the CDR3 is 14 residues. CDR3 nucleotide sequence: TGTGCCAGCAGTTACGGACAGGGTAGGGGTGAGCAGTTCTTC. Amino acid sequence: CASSYGQGRGEQFF.

V is TRBV27 and J is TRBJ2-3, with 7 bases aligning to TRBD1. V was pared by 7 bases and J by 4 bases, with 11 bases of the junction left unmatched. This CDR3 region has 15 residues. Germline V lookup: CDR1 MNHEY, CDR2 SMNVEV (reference sequence). CDR3 sequence reads: CASKLQGINPDTQYF. The CDR3 nucleotides are TGTGCCAGCAAGCTACAGGGGATCAATCCAGATACGCAGTATTTT.

This clonotype appeared many times. The chain joins TRBV29-1 to TRBJ2-7; D not resolved. Trimming removed 6 bases from V and 2 bases from J, with 23 bases in between. Germline values: CDR1 SQVTM, CDR2 ANQGSEA. This CDR3 contains 16 residues. The CDR3 region is CSVHLSRSGSTYEQYF. The CDR3 DNA reads as TGCAGCGTCCACCTAAGTAGGTCCGGGTCTACCTACGAGCAGTACTTC.

This clonotype was seen a handful of times. The rearrangement links TRBV12-3 or TRBV12-4 to TRBJ1-2; D gene ambiguous. V was pared by 3 bases and J by 4 bases, with 15 bases between. This CDR3 is built from 15 residues. The CDR3, as DNA: TGTGCCAGCAGTTTTGGGCCAGGAGATATCTATGGCTACACCTTC. Its translation is CASSFGPGDIYGYTF.

This clonotype was picked up a small number of times. This may be a read error: a much more frequent sequence differs by one nucleotide. J is TRBJ2-5 and V is TRBV28, with 9 bases matching TRBD1. Germline CDR1 and CDR2: MDHEN and SYDVKM. V shed 6 bases, J shed 3 bases, and the junction held 2 bases outside the gene matches. The CDR3 consists of 13 residues. The CDR3 region is CASSWTGEETQYF. The CDR3 nucleotides are TGTGCCAGCAGCTGGACAGGGGAAGAGACCCAGTACTTC.

The CDR3 loop is CASSPGTAKETQYF. The CDR3, as DNA: TGTGCCAGCAGCCCTGGGACAGCGAAAGAGACCCAGTACTTC. V gene TRBV5-4 combines with J gene TRBJ2-5, with 7 bases that match TRBD1. The CDR3 contains 14 residues. V lost 4 bases, J lost 3 bases, and 6 bases stayed unmatched. CDR1 SGHNT and CDR2 YYREEE come from the germline V gene (reference sequence). Filled out from reference TRBV5-4 and TRBJ2-5, the complete variable domain reads ETGVTQSPTHLIKTRGQQVTLRCSSQSGHNTVSWYQQALGQGPQFIFQYYREEENGRGNFPPRFSGLQFPNYSSELNVNALELDDSALYLCASSPGTAKETQYFGPGTRLLVL.

This clonotype appeared a few times. The chain uses TRBV7-2 and TRBJ2-6; D is uncertain. V lost 2 bases and J 2 bases, leaving 10 bases between the germline ends. The CDR3 contains 16 residues. CDR1 SGHTA and CDR2 FQGNSA come from the germline V gene. The CDR3, as DNA: TGTGCCAGCAGCTTAACAGCGCTCACTGGGGCCAACGTCCTGACTTTC. Amino acids: CASSLTALTGANVLTF.

This clonotype was observed a handful of times. The chain has TRBV7-9 and TRBJ2-7; D gene ambiguous. CDR3 length: 15 residues. Trimming pared 5 bases from V and 2 bases from J, leaving 16 bases between. Germline CDR1 is SEHNR and CDR2 is FQNEAQ (reference sequence). This chain's CDR3 is CASSHTPSPPYEQYF. As DNA, the CDR3 is TGTGCCAGCAGCCATACCCCCTCACCCCCCTACGAGCAGTACTTC.

This clonotype was seen at least ten times. The chain carries TRBV20-1 and TRBJ2-7; 7 bases map to TRBD2. The CDR3 extends over 14 amino acids. Germline assignment: CDR1 DFQATT and CDR2 SNEGSKA (reference sequence). The trim removed 7 bases at V and 0 bases at J, leaving 9 bases unmatched. DNA of the CDR3: TGCAGTGGGGAGGGGACGAAGAGCTCCTACGAGCAGTACTTC. Its protein is CSGEGTKSSYEQYF.

The CDR3 coding sequence is TGCAGTGCTAGAACGACACCTTATCGGGGTGAGCAGTTCTTC. It translates to CSARTTPYRGEQFF. This chain joins TRBV20-1 and TRBJ2-1, with a tentative D call TRBD2 (5 bases). This CDR3 contains 14 residues. The germline CDR1 and CDR2 sequences are DFQATT and SNEGSKA (reference sequence). Trimming took off 2 bases at V and 9 bases at J, with 17 bases between the two ends.

In this sample, this clonotype turned up a few times. V and J are TRBV9 and TRBJ2-1; 7 positions agree with TRBD1. V lost 3 bases, J lost 4 bases, and 4 bases stayed unmatched. This CDR3 contains 14 residues. CDR1 is SGDLS, CDR2 YYNGEE, per germline. CDR3 sequence: CASSARTGYNEQFF. For the CDR3, the DNA is TGTGCCAGCAGCGCACGGACAGGTTACAATGAGCAGTTCTTC.

The sample holds many counts of this clonotype. This chain uses TRBV4-3 with TRBJ2-1, with TRBD1 as a possible D gene (5 bases). Trimming left V 5 bases short and J 0 bases short, with 11 bases between. This CDR3 has 15 residues. The germline CDR1 and CDR2 sequences are LGHNA and YSLEER. CDR3 region: CASSIRQGSYNEQFF. The CDR3 DNA is TGCGCCAGCAGCATTAGGCAGGGCTCCTACAATGAGCAGTTCTTC.

Ten or more counts support this clonotype. V and J are TRBV5-1 and TRBJ1-6; no clear D gene. The germline V gene encodes CDR1 SGHRS and CDR2 YFSETQ. The CDR3 length is 16 residues. The V gene lost 5 bases and the J gene lost 6 bases, with 18 bases spanning the gap. CDR3 bases: TGCGCCAGCAGTACAGTCCCTCCTGGGCTTAATTCACCCCTCCACTTT. Translated: CASSTVPPGLNSPLHF.

This clonotype showed up just a few times. This chain joins TRBV7-2 and TRBJ2-7; 10 bases are a match to TRBD2. Germline V CDR1 and CDR2: SGHTA, FQGNSA. Trimming removed 2 bases from V and 3 bases from J; junction bases left unmatched: 7. This CDR3 is 16 amino acids long. CDR3 DNA sequence: TGTGCCAGCAGCTTACGGGCTAGCGGGGGTAGCTACGAGCAGTACTTC. Translation gives CASSLRASGGSYEQYF.

This clonotype occurred a few times. The V gene is TRBV6-1, the J gene TRBJ2-1; D gene unclear. The V end lost 3 bases, the J end lost 5 bases, and 14 bases lay between the germline ends. CDR1 MNHNS and CDR2 SASEGT come from the germline V gene. CDR3 length equals 15 residues. Here the CDR3 reads CASSDWGSTNNEQFF. Written as DNA, the CDR3 is TGTGCCAGCAGTGATTGGGGTTCCACGAACAATGAGCAGTTCTTC.

The chain has TRBV10-3 and TRBJ2-5, with 8 bases lining up with TRBD2. J gave up 2 bases and V 3 bases, and 5 bases lay outside the gene matches. Per the germline V gene, CDR1 is ENHRY and CDR2 is SYGVKD. There are 15 residues in the CDR3. This CDR3 is CAISESGGRQETQYF. The CDR3 coding sequence is TGTGCCATCAGTGAATCTGGCGGGAGGCAAGAGACCCAGTACTTC.

This clonotype was picked up many times. This chain connects TRBV12-3 or TRBV12-4 to TRBJ2-3; 9 bases match TRBD1. The CDR3 runs to 15 residues. The V gene end was trimmed by 5 bases and the J gene end by 2 bases; junction bases not matched to a gene: 5. CDR3 residues: CASSENRGHTDTQYF. The DNA of the CDR3 is TGTGCCAGCAGTGAAAACAGGGGGCACACAGATACGCAGTATTTT.

This clonotype occurred a few times. V usage is TRBV15 and J usage is TRBJ2-7, with D possibly matching TRBD1 (5 bases). This CDR3 is 13 amino acids long. The V and J ends lost 7 bases and 0 bases respectively, with 10 bases between them. Germline V gives CDR1 LNHNV, CDR2 YYDKDF (reference sequence). The CDR3 DNA is TGTGCCACCACCAGGGTGGGCTCCTACGAGCAGTACTTC. This gives the protein CATTRVGSYEQYF. The full variable domain, with the rest looked up from reference TRBV15 and TRBJ2-7, is DAMVIQNPRYQVTQFGKPVTLSCSQTLNHNVMYWYQQKSSQAPKLLFHYYDKDFNNEADTPDNFQSRRPNTSFCFLDIRSPGLGDTAMYLCATTRVGSYEQYFGPGTRLTVT.

This clonotype was seen a handful of times. The chain is built from TRBV5-1 and TRBJ2-5; 7 bases line up with TRBD1. The V gene end was trimmed by 4 bases and the J gene end by 3 bases; junction bases not matched to a gene: 6. This CDR3 has 14 amino acids. Looked up from germline, CDR1 is SGHRS and CDR2 is YFSETQ. The CDR3, as DNA: TGCGCCAGCAGCACCACCACAGGGGAAGAGACCCAGTACTTC. Translating gives CASSTTTGEETQYF.

This clonotype was recorded a few times. The rearrangement uses TRBV4-2 and TRBJ2-5, with a tentative D call TRBD1 (6 bases). The CDR3 spans 15 residues. CDR1 is LGHNA, CDR2 YNFKEQ, per germline. With 0 bases removed from V and 5 bases from J, the gap between germline ends came to 13 bases. CDR3 in DNA: TGTGCCAGCAGCCAAGATCGAGACAGGATCGAGACCCAGTACTTC. Protein: CASSQDRDRIETQYF.

This clonotype has a handful of counts. The chain combines TRBV27 with TRBJ2-1, with 12 bases that match TRBD2. Trimming at V came to 6 bases and at J to 6 bases, leaving 3 bases not matched to a gene. The CDR3 is 14 amino acids. Germline values: CDR1 MNHEY, CDR2 SMNVEV (reference sequence). CDR3 residues: CASSGLAGPNEQFF. DNA for the CDR3: TGTGCCAGCAGCGGACTAGCGGGACCCAATGAGCAGTTCTTC.